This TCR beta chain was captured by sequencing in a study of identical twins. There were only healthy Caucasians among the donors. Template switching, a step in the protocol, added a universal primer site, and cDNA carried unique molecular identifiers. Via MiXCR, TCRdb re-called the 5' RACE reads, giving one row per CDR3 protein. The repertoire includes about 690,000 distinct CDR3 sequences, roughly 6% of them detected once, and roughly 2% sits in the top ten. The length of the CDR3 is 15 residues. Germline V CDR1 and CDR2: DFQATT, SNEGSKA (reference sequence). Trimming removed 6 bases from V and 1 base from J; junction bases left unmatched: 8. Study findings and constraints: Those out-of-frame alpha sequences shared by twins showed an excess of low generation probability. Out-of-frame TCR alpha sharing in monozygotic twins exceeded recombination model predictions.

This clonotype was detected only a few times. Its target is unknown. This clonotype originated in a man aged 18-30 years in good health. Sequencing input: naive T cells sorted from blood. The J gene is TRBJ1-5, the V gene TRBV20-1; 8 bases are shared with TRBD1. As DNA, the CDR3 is TGCAGTGCACCCGACAGGGGACTGAGCAATCAGCCCCAGCATTTT. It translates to CSAPDRGLSNQPQHF.